These T cell receptor beta chains were read from a single sample in a study of blood T cell repertoires in COVID-19. Sequencing used immunoSEQ multiplex PCR; TCRdb keeps in-frame clones, though not all of them. The data contain about 34,000 clones, about nine tenths of them singletons. Sequenced sample: peripheral blood. The receptors here all came from a man older than 75 with acute or convalescent COVID-19. Each CDR3 is given with its conserved first and last residue. The order of the fields is clone size, J gene, D gene, V gene, CDR3 DNA, CDR3 protein. The D gene is left open where the match is weak. Clone size is shown for a subset of rows, as once, few, many or a class of expanded clone.

NA,TRBJ2-7,NA,TRBV6-1,TGTGCCAGCAGTGCAGCCGGGACTCCGGGATGGGACGAGCAGTACTTC,CASSAAGTPGWDEQYF
NA,TRBJ2-3,TRBD1,TRBV5-1,TGCGCCAGCAGCTTACCTCAGGGGGTAGGCACAGATACGCAGTATTTT,CASSLPQGVGTDTQYF
once,TRBJ2-6,TRBD2,TRBV28,TGTGCCAGCAGCCTGTGGGGGGGTGCGACCTCTGGGGCCAACGTCCTGACTTTC,CASSLWGGATSGANVLTF
NA,TRBJ1-2,TRBD1,TRBV2,TGTGCCAGCAGTTACGGACAGGCTGGGATCTATGGCTACACCTTC,CASSYGQAGIYGYTF
once,TRBJ2-7,NA,TRBV18,TGTGCCAGCTCCAGGGACACCTACGAGCAGTACTTC,CASSRDTYEQYF
NA,TRBJ2-3,TRBD1,TRBV18,TGTGCCAGCTCACCCCTGGGACAGGCCAACACAGATACGCAGTATTTT,CASSPLGQANTDTQYF
once,TRBJ1-6,NA,TRBV3-1/TRBV3-2,TGTGCCAGCAGCCACTCGCCAGTTACAAGAGGTGTTTCACCCCTCCACTTT,CASSHSPVTRGVSPLHF
NA,TRBJ1-1,NA,TRBV12-3/TRBV12-4,TGTGCCAGCAGTTTATCTACAGGGAGAGAAGCTTTCTTT,CASSLSTGREAFF
NA,TRBJ1-2,TRBD1,TRBV5-4,TGTGCCAGCAGCAACCAGGGGGCGCTCGGCTACACCTTC,CASSNQGALGYTF
NA,TRBJ1-1,NA,TRBV18,TGTGCCAGCTCACCACGCACAGGGAGGGACACTGAAGCTTTCTTT,CASSPRTGRDTEAFF
NA,TRBJ1-4,NA,TRBV19,TGTGCCAGTAGTCCCTCAAGCAGGGGCTCTGAAAAACTGTTTTTT,CASSPSSRGSEKLFF
NA,TRBJ2-2,TRBD1,TRBV9,TGTGCCAGCAGCGTAGCCGGACAGGGGAACACCGGGGAGCTGTTTTTT,CASSVAGQGNTGELFF
once,TRBJ2-6,NA,TRBV11-2,TGTGCCAGCAGCCACATCAGGACAGAGAGCTCTGGGGCCAACGTCCTGACTTTC,CASSHIRTESSGANVLTF
NA,TRBJ2-7,NA,TRBV18,TGTGCCAGCTCACCAGGGCAGGTCGAGCAGTACTTC,CASSPGQVEQYF
NA,TRBJ2-2,NA,TRBV7-9,TGTGCCAGCAGTTTTGAGGGTCACACCGGGGAGCTGTTTTTT,CASSFEGHTGELFF
NA,TRBJ1-1,NA,TRBV7-9,TGTGCCAGCAGCTTAGGGACAGCAGCGAACACTGAAGCTTTCTTT,CASSLGTAANTEAFF
NA,TRBJ2-7,TRBD1,TRBV18,TGTGCCAGCGAGGACAGGGGGCTGTCCTACGAGCAGTACTTC,CASEDRGLSYEQYF
NA,TRBJ2-7,NA,TRBV2,TGTGCCAGCAAGTCAGATACCTACGAGCAGTACTTC,CASKSDTYEQYF
NA,TRBJ2-5,TRBD1,TRBV7-7,TGTGCCAGCAGCCTCGGGACAGGTCGGGCTGAGACCCAGTACTTC,CASSLGTGRAETQYF
NA,TRBJ1-4,NA,TRBV19,TGTGCCAGTAGTATAGGACAAACAGTTAATGAAAAACTGTTTTTT,CASSIGQTVNEKLFF
NA,TRBJ1-1,NA,TRBV10-3,TGTGCCATCAGTGAGTCCTCCCGTGGGGGAGGCACTGAAGCTTTCTTT,CAISESSRGGGTEAFF
NA,TRBJ2-5,TRBD2,TRBV5-1,TGCGCCAGCAGCTTGGCCGCTAGCGGGGGAGAGACCCAGTACTTC,CASSLAASGGETQYF
NA,TRBJ1-5,NA,TRBV2,TGTGCCAGCAGTGAGGAGACGCAGCCCCAGCATTTT,CASSEETQPQHF
NA,TRBJ1-6,NA,TRBV7-2,TGTGCCAGCAGCCGTTTCTACAGCGGTAATTCACCCCTCCACTTT,CASSRFYSGNSPLHF
once,TRBJ1-3,TRBD1,TRBV29-1,TGCAGCGTTGAAGAAGTACGGTATGGGACAGGGGGTGTATTTGGAAACACCATATATTTT,CSVEEVRYGTGGVFGNTIYF
once,TRBJ1-2,NA,TRBV18,TGTGCCAGCTCACCGGACAGCTATGGCTACACCTTC,CASSPDSYGYTF
NA,TRBJ1-6,NA,TRBV19,TGTGCCAGTAGTATAGAGGGGAGCTCCTATAATTCACCCCTCCACTTT,CASSIEGSSYNSPLHF
NA,TRBJ2-2,TRBD1,TRBV15,TGTGCCACCAGCAGAGGAGATCAGGACAGGGGGGGACACCGGGGAGCTGTTTTT,CATSRGDQDRGGHRGAVF
NA,TRBJ1-2,TRBD1,TRBV7-2,TGTGCCAGCAGCTTTGGGGACAGGCACTATGGCTACACCTTC,CASSFGDRHYGYTF
NA,TRBJ2-3,TRBD2,TRBV3-1/TRBV3-2,TGTGCCAGCAAGCCTCTAGCGGGGGGGGCGACAGATACGCAGTATTTT,CASKPLAGGATDTQYF
NA,TRBJ2-3,NA,TRBV18,TGTGCCAGCTCACCACCAGGGGCAACCACAGATACGCAGTATTTT,CASSPPGATTDTQYF
NA,TRBJ2-5,NA,TRBV19,TGTGCCAGTCGATCGCGCGGCGGGGCGCTGCGGGAGACCCAGTACTTC,CASRSRGGALRETQYF
NA,TRBJ1-1,TRBD1,TRBV7-2,TGTGCCAGCAGCCCCCGGGGTGGGGTCATGGACAGGGGGTTGACTGAAGCTTTCTTT,CASSPRGGVMDRGLTEAFF
NA,TRBJ2-7,NA,TRBV18,TGTGCCAGCTCACCAGCCCCCGGGACCTACGAGCAGTACTTC,CASSPAPGTYEQYF
NA,TRBJ2-7,TRBD1,TRBV6-1,TGTGCCAGCAGTGAAGCGGCCCCCGGGACAGGGGGCTACGAGCAGTACTTC,CASSEAAPGTGGYEQYF
NA,TRBJ1-2,NA,TRBV30,TGTGCCTGGAGCCGAGCGGGATATGGCTACACCTTC,CAWSRAGYGYTF
NA,TRBJ2-1,TRBD2,TRBV7-2,TGTGCCAGCAGCTTAGGAGGGAGCGGGAAACAAGGTGAGCAGTTCTTC,CASSLGGSGKQGEQFF
NA,TRBJ2-7,NA,TRBV6-5,TGTGCCAGCAGAAAAGACAGGACACCCTACGAGCAGTACTTC,CASRKDRTPYEQYF
few,TRBJ1-2,NA,TRBV20-1,TGCAGTGCTAGGCGGAGCTATGGCTACACCTTC,CSARRSYGYTF
few,TRBJ2-7,TRBD1,TRBV7-2,TGTGCCAGCAGCTCTCGGACAGGGGGTCGGACCAACGAGCAGTACTTC,CASSSRTGGRTNEQYF
NA,TRBJ1-2,TRBD1,TRBV6-5,TGTGCCAGCACCCAAGGGTCGGACAGGGGCTATGGCTACACCTTC,CASTQGSDRGYGYTF
NA,TRBJ2-3,TRBD2,TRBV28,TGTGCCAGCAGACCAACTAGCGGGGGGAGGCCAGATACGCAGTATTTT,CASRPTSGGRPDTQYF
NA,TRBJ2-7,TRBD2,TRBV12-3/TRBV12-4,TGTGCCAGCAGGTTGGGGGGGTCCTACGAGCAGTACTTC,CASRLGGSYEQYF
NA,TRBJ2-1,NA,TRBV7-2,TGTGCCAGCAGCTTAGATGTCAGGGGCTATGAGCAGTTCTTC,CASSLDVRGYEQFF
once,TRBJ2-7,TRBD2,TRBV7-2,TGTGCCAGCACCCGCCGGGGGGGCTTATTCTACGAGCAGTACTTC,CASTRRGGLFYEQYF
NA,TRBJ1-2,TRBD1,TRBV6-1,TGTGCCAGCAGTGAAGGGCTTGGGACAGTCTATGGCTACACCTTC,CASSEGLGTVYGYTF
NA,TRBJ1-1,TRBD1,TRBV4-1,TGCGCCAGCAGCCAAGGTGGACAGGCAAGCAAGGCGGGCACTGAAGCTTTCTTT,CASSQGGQASKAGTEAFF
NA,TRBJ2-2,NA,TRBV6-5,TGTGCCAGCAGTTCCCTGGGTCCAGGGAACACCGGGGAGCTGTTTTTT,CASSSLGPGNTGELFF
once,TRBJ1-4,NA,TRBV4-1,TGCGCCAGCAGCCAAGATCGGGCGAGGGGGGGGTTAAATGAAAAACTGTTTTTT,CASSQDRARGGLNEKLFF
NA,TRBJ2-2,NA,TRBV6-5,TGTGCCAGCAAACTTTCCCCAGGGGAGGGCGGGGAGCTGTTTTTT,CASKLSPGEGGELFF
NA,TRBJ2-7,NA,TRBV19,TGTGCCAGTAGAGATCCGACAGCCCGCCTCGAGCAGTACTTC,CASRDPTARLEQYF
NA,TRBJ1-5,TRBD1,TRBV2,TGTGCCAGCAGCCCGGGACAGGGAAGGAGTCAGCCCCAGCATTTT,CASSPGQGRSQPQHF